This T cell receptor beta chain was sequenced during a study of OX40 agonist ivuxolimab in advanced cancers. Study-wide background: The dose-escalation cohort had hepatocellular carcinoma, melanoma, renal cell or head and neck cancer. Mean age approximately 55 years, range about 23 to 85; roughly 82% male.

The assay was immunoSEQ multiplex PCR, and TCRdb's table has in-frame clones only and misses some. The table has around 40,000 clones, around four fifths seen once; the top ten hold under 3.5%. Germline CDR1 reads LNHDA; CDR2 reads SQIVND (reference sequence). This CDR3 contains 15 residues. V dropped 5 bases and J dropped 4; count of bases not matched to a gene: 7. This receptor was identified in an adult with an advanced solid tumor such as melanoma, head and neck, liver or kidney cancer. The rearrangement joins TRBV19 to TRBJ2-1; 8 bases fit TRBD1. Source: CD4+ or CD8+ T cells sorted from blood, taken in a trial of the OX40 agonist ivuxolimab. CDR3: CASSSGGPSYNEQFF. The DNA of the CDR3 is TGTGCCAGTAGTTCAGGGGGCCCTAGTTACAATGAGCAGTTCTTC. Full variable domain (rest looked up from reference TRBV19 and TRBJ2-1): DGGITQSPKYLFRKEGQNVTLSCEQNLNHDAMYWYRQDPGQGLRLIYYSQIVNDFQKGDIAEGYSVSREKKESFPLTVTSAQKNPTAFYLCASSSGGPSYNEQFFGPGTRLTVL.